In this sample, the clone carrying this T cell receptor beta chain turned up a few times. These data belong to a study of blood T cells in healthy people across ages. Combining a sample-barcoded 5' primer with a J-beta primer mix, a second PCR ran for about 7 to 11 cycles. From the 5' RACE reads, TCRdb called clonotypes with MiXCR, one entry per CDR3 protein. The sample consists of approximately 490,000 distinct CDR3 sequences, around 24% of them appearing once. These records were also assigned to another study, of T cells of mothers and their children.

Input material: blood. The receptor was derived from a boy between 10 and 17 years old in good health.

CDR3 nucleotides: TGTGCCAGCAGTTACCCGCCGGGACAGGGGTACAATGAGCAGTTCTTC. It is translated as CASSYPPGQGYNEQFF. The V gene is TRBV6-2 or TRBV6-3, the J gene TRBJ2-1; 10 bases are shared with TRBD1. CDR3 length: 16 residues. Trimming at V came to 2 bases and at J to 4 bases, leaving 5 bases not matched to a gene. Germline CDR1 is MNHEY and CDR2 is SVGEGT.